This TCR beta chain was found in a study of CD8+ T cells in alopecia areata. Study-wide points: Tofacitinib did not eliminate many expanded lesional clones from scalp or blood.

In this sample, this clone turned up once. Its antigen is not known. This CDR3 contains 15 residues. V lost 4 bases and J lost 3; bases outside the gene matches: 7. Germline V CDR1 and CDR2: SQVTM, ANQGSEA. Treatment meaning: oral pan-JAK inhibitor, 5-10 mg twice daily. Sorting of PBMCs yielded the CD4+ and CD8+ T cells. cDNA reverse transcribed from extracted RNA served as the sequencing template. Data came from immunoSEQ multiplex PCR; TCRdb stores just in-frame clones and leaves some out. The sample records over 95,000 clones, approximately 55% being singletons. The chain recombines TRBV29-1 with TRBJ1-2; 11 bases match TRBD1. The source was CD4+ T cells sorted from blood, collected at week 24, from a patient treated with tofacitinib. The TCR comes from a human donor with alopecia areata. The CDR3 reads CSVGGQGAGDYGYTF. CDR3 bases: TGCAGCGTTGGCGGACAGGGGGCAGGGGACTATGGCTACACCTTC. The full variable domain, its missing parts supplied by reference TRBV29-1 and TRBJ1-2, is SAVISQKPSRDICQRGTSLTIQCQVDSQVTMMFWYRQQPGQSLTLIATANQGSEATYESGFVIDKFPISRPNLTFSTLTVSNMSPEDSSIYLCSVGGQGAGDYGYTFGSGTRLTVV.